The 27 T cell receptor beta chains reported below all come from one sample, sequenced in a study of CXCR3-negative and CXCR3-positive naive CD8 T cells (dated by TCRdb to between 2018 and 2020). Sequenced using a NextSeq 550. The Human TCR Profiling Kit (MiLaboratory) was used to prepare UMI-labeled 5' RACE TRB cDNA libraries. Through TCRdb reprocessing, the reads give one entry per CDR3 protein sequence; DNA is omitted. This sample's listing comprises tens of thousands of distinct CDR3 sequences. Together, the top ten hold around a fifth of the sample. The sequenced material came from memory CD8+ T cells from blood. The meaning of the sample's cell subset or site label: conventional CD8+ memory T cells (TMEM), sorted as controls. Source of these receptors: a human donor in good health. Some clones in this sample may be carry-over from other donors' samples.

V and J are TRBV4-1 and TRBJ2-7; the TRBD1 assignment by TCRdb is unverifiable without DNA. The CDR3 runs to 15 residues. CDR1 and CDR2 from the germline V gene are MGHRA and YSYEKL. The CDR3 here is CASSLGTGGMHEQYF.

The rearrangement uses TRBV7-9 and TRBJ2-3. The CDR3 runs to 12 residues. The germline gives CDR1 SEHNR, CDR2 FQNEAQ (reference sequence). The CDR3 reads CASSVGPDTQYF.

The chain employs TRBV28 and TRBJ2-1. In germline, CDR1 is MDHEN, CDR2 SYDVKM. CDR3 length: 12 residues. The CDR3 reads CASSLVKDEQFF. Full variable domain (outside the CDR3, taken from reference TRBV28 and TRBJ2-1): DVKVTQSSRYLVKRTGEKVFLECVQDMDHENMFWYRQDPGLGLRLIYFSYDVKMKEKGDIPEGYSVSREKKERFSLILESASTNQTSMYLCASSLVKDEQFFGPGTRLTVL.

The chain combines TRBV6-4 with TRBJ2-1; TCRdb's D call of TRBD2 is untestable without DNA. Germline V gene data show CDR1 as MRHNA and CDR2 as SNTAGT. The CDR3 is 15 residues long. The CDR3 sequence is CASSATSGAYNEQFF.

The chain joins TRBV20-1 to TRBJ2-2; TCRdb's assignment of TRBD2 cannot be checked, as there is no DNA. CDR1 is DFQATT, CDR2 SNEGSKA, per germline (reference sequence). This CDR3 has 15 residues. CDR3 protein: CSASPDLINTGELFF.

The V call is TRBV2, the J call TRBJ2-7; TCRdb picks TRBD2, but there is no DNA to check that call. There are 13 residues in the CDR3. CDR1 is SNHLY, CDR2 FYNNEI, per germline. The CDR3 is CASSEEVGSEQYF. The whole variable domain, filled in from reference TRBV2 and TRBJ2-7, reads EPEVTQTPSHQVTQMGQEVILRCVPISNHLYFYWYRQILGQKVEFLVSFYNNEISEKSEIFDDQFSVERPDGSNFTLKIRSTKLEDSAMYFCASSEEVGSEQYFGPGTRLTVT.

The chain links TRBV6-2 or TRBV6-3 to TRBJ2-2; TCRdb proposes TRBD2, but this gene call is untestable without DNA. The CDR3 length is 17 residues. Germline V gene sequence: CDR1 MNHEY, CDR2 SVGEGT. Here the CDR3 reads CASSSLLGPENTGELFF.

The genes are TRBV14 and TRBJ2-1. Germline assignment: CDR1 SGHDN and CDR2 FVKESK. CDR3 length equals 12 residues. This chain's CDR3 is CASSQFTSRQFF.

CDR3 region: CASSQVASGGKETQYF. V and J are TRBV4-2 and TRBJ2-5; TCRdb selects TRBD2, and the lack of DNA leaves this call unchecked. The V gene's germline CDR1 is LGHNA and CDR2 YNFKEQ. The CDR3 is made up of 16 amino acids.

The chain combines TRBV6-4 with TRBJ2-3. The CDR3 sequence is 13 residues long. Germline assignment: CDR1 MRHNA and CDR2 SNTAGT. The CDR3 loop is CASSPDSTDTQYF.

The chain is built from TRBV29-1 and TRBJ2-2; TCRdb lists TRBD1, though no DNA is available to test this call. The CDR3 runs to 14 residues. The germline gives CDR1 SQVTM, CDR2 ANQGSEA. The CDR3 spells CSVDAGVGTGELFF.

This sequence joins TRBV7-8 and TRBJ2-1; TCRdb designates TRBD2, a call that cannot be tested without DNA. The CDR3 sequence is 16 residues long. Looked up from germline, CDR1 is SGHVS and CDR2 is FQNEAQ. The CDR3: CASSLVSGTSYNEQFF.

The CDR3 protein is CASTTGQGAYEQYF. This chain links TRBV5-6 with TRBJ2-7; TCRdb designates TRBD1, a call that cannot be tested without DNA. The CDR3 spans 14 residues. CDR1 is SGHDT, CDR2 YYEEEE, per germline.

The V call is TRBV20-1, the J call TRBJ2-1; there is no DNA to check the TCRdb D call of TRBD1. This CDR3 has 15 amino acids. CDR1 DFQATT and CDR2 SNEGSKA come from the germline V gene (reference sequence). This chain's CDR3 is CSAREVGQSYNEQFF.

The chain couples TRBV2 to TRBJ2-1; absent DNA, TCRdb's TRBD2 call cannot be checked. The CDR3 contains 15 residues. Per germline, CDR1 SNHLY and CDR2 FYNNEI. The CDR3: CASRDIPQSYNEQFF.

This chain uses TRBV5-1 with TRBJ2-7; absent DNA, TCRdb's TRBD2 call cannot be checked. CDR3 length equals 17 residues. The V gene's germline CDR1 is SGHRS and CDR2 YFSETQ. CDR3 amino acids: CASSLSSGRDFNYEQYF.

The chain uses TRBV4-2 and TRBJ2-6; TCRdb lists TRBD1, though no DNA is available to test this call. The germline gives CDR1 LGHNA, CDR2 YNFKEQ. CDR3 length equals 16 residues. CDR3 loop: CASSQETASGANVLTF.

This chain joins TRBV7-3 and TRBJ2-3; TCRdb gives TRBD2 as the D gene, but with no DNA this cannot be confirmed. Germline loops: CDR1 SGHTA, CDR2 FQGTGA. This CDR3 comprises 15 residues. This chain's CDR3 is CASSSRGGATDTQYF.

This chain uses TRBV7-9 with TRBJ2-1. The CDR3 runs 11 residues. Germline values: CDR1 SEHNR, CDR2 FQNEAQ (reference sequence). The CDR3 protein is CASSRYDEQFF.

This chain joins TRBV6-2 or TRBV6-3 and TRBJ2-5; TCRdb picks TRBD2, but there is no DNA to check that call. Germline loops: CDR1 MNHEY, CDR2 SVGEGT. CDR3 length: 12 residues. CDR3 loop: CASSSAGETQYF.

The rearrangement links TRBV19 to TRBJ2-1; the D call of TRBD1 rests on TCRdb alone, since no DNA is present to check it. Per germline, CDR1 LNHDA and CDR2 SQIVND (reference sequence). This CDR3 has 20 amino acids. The CDR3 sequence is CASSITGTRGFSGSYNEQFF.

The rearrangement joins TRBV6-6 to TRBJ2-1; the D call from TCRdb, TRBD2, cannot be confirmed without DNA. Germline values: CDR1 MNHNY, CDR2 SVGAGI (reference sequence). The CDR3 loop spans 16 amino acids. This CDR3 reads CASSDSGGASYNEQFF.

The V gene is TRBV14, the J gene TRBJ2-7; there is no DNA to check the TCRdb D call of TRBD1. The germline CDR1 and CDR2 sequences are SGHDN and FVKESK. The length of the CDR3 is 19 residues. The CDR3 loop is CASSQARTGPPFSRYEQYF.

The J gene is TRBJ2-7, the V gene TRBV6-1; TCRdb outputs TRBD1, but without DNA this stays unchecked. Germline CDR1 MNHNS, CDR2 SASEGT. The CDR3 length is 17 residues. The CDR3 sequence: CASSDGGLAGASYEQYF.

The V and J genes are TRBV12-3 or TRBV12-4 and TRBJ2-5; TCRdb's D gene call, TRBD1, goes unchecked for lack of DNA. This CDR3 has 15 residues. The CDR3 here is CASSLGRGGVETQYF.

The CDR3 protein is CASSYEGKETQYF. This chain joins TRBV6-5 and TRBJ2-5; the D call from TCRdb, TRBD1, cannot be confirmed without DNA. Per germline, CDR1 MNHEY and CDR2 SVGAGI. The CDR3 totals 13 residues.

This rearrangement joins TRBV6-1 to TRBJ2-5; there is no DNA to check the TCRdb D call of TRBD1. The CDR3 has 14 amino acids. Germline-derived CDR1 and CDR2 are MNHNS and SASEGT. CDR3 amino acids: CASSEGGGQETQYF.